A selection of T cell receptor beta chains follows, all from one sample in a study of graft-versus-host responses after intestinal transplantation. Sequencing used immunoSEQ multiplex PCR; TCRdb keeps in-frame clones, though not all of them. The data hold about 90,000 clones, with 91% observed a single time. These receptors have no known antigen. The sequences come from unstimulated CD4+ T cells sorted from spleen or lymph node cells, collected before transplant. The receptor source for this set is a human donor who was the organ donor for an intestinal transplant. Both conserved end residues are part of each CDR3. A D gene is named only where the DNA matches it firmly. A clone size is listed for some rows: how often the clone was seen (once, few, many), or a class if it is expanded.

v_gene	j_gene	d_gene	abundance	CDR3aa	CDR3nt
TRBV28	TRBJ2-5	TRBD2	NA	CASWGGREPETQYF	TGTGCCAGCTGGGGCGGGAGGGAGCCAGAGACCCAGTACTTC
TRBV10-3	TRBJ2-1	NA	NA	CAISELRLFNEQFF	TGTGCCATCAGTGAGTTGCGACTCTTCAATGAGCAGTTCTTC
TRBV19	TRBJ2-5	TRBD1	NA	CASRRGQGEETQYF	TGTGCCAGTAGGAGGGGACAGGGGGAAGAGACCCAGTACTTC
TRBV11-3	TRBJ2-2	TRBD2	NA	CASTPSGANTGELFF	TGTGCCAGCACCCCTAGCGGGGCGAACACCGGGGAGCTGTTTTTT
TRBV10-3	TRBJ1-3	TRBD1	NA	CAISESSGQVFGNTIYF	TGTGCCATCAGTGAGTCCTCGGGACAGGTTTTTGGAAACACCATATATTTT
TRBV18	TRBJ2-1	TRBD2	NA	CASSPTGGSWSSYNEQFF	TGTGCCAGCTCACCAACGGGGGGGAGCTGGAGCTCCTACAATGAGCAGTTCTTC
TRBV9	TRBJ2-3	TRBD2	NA	CASSVAAGGSTDTQYF	TGTGCCAGCAGCGTAGCCGCGGGGGGAAGCACAGATACGCAGTATTTT
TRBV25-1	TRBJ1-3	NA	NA	CASSYAGTGNTIYF	TGTGCCAGCAGCTATGCAGGGACTGGAAACACCATATATTTT
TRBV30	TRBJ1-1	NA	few	CAWSVRGRYTEAFF	TGTGCCTGGAGTGTACGGGGAAGGTACACTGAAGCTTTCTTT
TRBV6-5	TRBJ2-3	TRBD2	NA	CASSYGGLQYF	TGTGCCAGCAGTTACGGGGGACTACAGTATTTT
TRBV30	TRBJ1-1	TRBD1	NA	CAWGRDSENTEAFF	TGTGCCTGGGGAAGGGACAGCGAGAACACTGAAGCTTTCTTT
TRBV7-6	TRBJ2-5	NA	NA	CASSLGGGPTETQYF	TGTGCCAGCAGCTTAGGAGGGGGACCGACTGAGACCCAGTACTTC
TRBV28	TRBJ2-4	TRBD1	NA	CASSGPGQPYSWNIQYF	TGTGCCAGCAGTGGTCCGGGACAGCCCTATTCTTGGAACATTCAGTACTTC
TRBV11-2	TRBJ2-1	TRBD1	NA	CASSANRGHYNEQFF	TGTGCCAGCAGCGCGAACAGGGGGCACTACAATGAGCAGTTCTTC
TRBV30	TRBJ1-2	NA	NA	CAWILNPHLHTGDGYTF	TGTGCCTGGATCCTAAATCCCCATTTACACACAGGAGATGGCTACACCTTC
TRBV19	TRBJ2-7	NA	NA	CASSMGAAYEQYF	TGTGCCAGTAGTATGGGAGCAGCCTACGAGCAGTACTTC
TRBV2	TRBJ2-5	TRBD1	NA	CASTRDRGRGLETQYF	TGTGCCAGCACCAGGGACAGGGGCAGGGGGTTAGAGACCCAGTACTTC
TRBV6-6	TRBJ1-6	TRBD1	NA	CASSSDRGIYNSPLHF	TGTGCCAGCAGTTCCGACAGGGGGATATATAATTCACCCCTCCACTTT
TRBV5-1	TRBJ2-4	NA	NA	CASSLEPNRVGNIQYF	TGCGCCAGCAGCTTGGAACCGAACAGGGTCGGGAACATTCAGTACTTC
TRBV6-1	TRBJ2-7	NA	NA	CASSEGAYPYEQYF	TGTGCCAGCAGTGAAGGGGCGTACCCCTACGAGCAGTACTTC
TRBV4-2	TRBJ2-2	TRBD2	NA	CASSQGGQGSNTGELFF	TGTGCCAGCAGCCAGGGAGGGCAGGGTTCGAACACCGGGGAGCTGTTTTTT
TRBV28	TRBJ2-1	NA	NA	CASRPDLSSYNEQFF	TGTGCCAGCAGGCCTGACTTGAGCTCCTACAATGAGCAGTTCTTC
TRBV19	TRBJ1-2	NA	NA	CASTETASNYGYTF	TGTGCCAGTACTGAGACAGCCTCTAACTATGGCTACACCTTC
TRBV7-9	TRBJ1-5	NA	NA	CASSSGAQPQHF	TGTGCCAGCAGTTCTGGGGCTCAGCCCCAGCATTTT
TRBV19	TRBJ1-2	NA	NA	CASSIEIANYGYTF	TGTGCCAGTAGTATTGAGATTGCTAACTATGGCTACACCTTC
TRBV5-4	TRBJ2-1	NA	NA	CASSLRVGPSYNEQFF	TGTGCCAGCAGCTTGAGGGTGGGGCCCTCCTACAATGAGCAGTTCTTC
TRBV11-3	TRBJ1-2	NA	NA	CASSRDRTSYGYTF	TGTGCCAGCAGCCGCGACAGAACCAGCTATGGCTACACCTTC
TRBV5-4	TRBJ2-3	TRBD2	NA	CASSPGLAGTDTQYF	TGTGCCAGCAGCCCCGGACTAGCTGGCACAGATACGCAGTATTTT
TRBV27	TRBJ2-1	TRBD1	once	CASSLTWDRVGHEQFF	TGTGCCAGCAGCTTAACCTGGGACAGGGTGGGACATGAGCAGTTCTTC
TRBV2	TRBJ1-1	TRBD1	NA	CAGDRPNTEAFF	TGTGCAGGGGACAGGCCGAACACTGAAGCTTTCTTT
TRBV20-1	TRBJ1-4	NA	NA	CSIDSGKKLFF	TGCAGTATTGACTCGGGGAAAAAACTGTTTTTT
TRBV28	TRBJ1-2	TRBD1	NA	CASSLDASGQGYGYTF	TGTGCCAGCAGTTTAGATGCCTCTGGACAGGGCTATGGCTACACCTTC
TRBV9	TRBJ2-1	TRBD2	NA	CASSVDPGLATDEQFF	TGTGCCAGCAGCGTAGATCCTGGACTAGCGACGGATGAGCAGTTCTTC
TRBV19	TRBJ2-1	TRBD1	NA	CASQGAAINNEQFF	TGTGCCAGTCAGGGGGCGGCAATCAACAATGAGCAGTTCTTC
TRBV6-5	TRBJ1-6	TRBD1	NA	CASSAPGQGVPLHF	TGTGCCAGCAGTGCGCCGGGACAGGGCGTACCCCTCCACTTT
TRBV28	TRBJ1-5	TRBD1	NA	CASSKGTGVNQPQHF	TGTGCCAGCAGCAAGGGGACAGGGGTGAATCAGCCCCAGCATTTT
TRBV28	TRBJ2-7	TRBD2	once	CASSPIPGGGSYEQYF	TGTGCCAGCAGCCCTATACCCGGGGGGGGCTCCTACGAGCAGTACTTC
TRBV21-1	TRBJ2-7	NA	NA	CASSGRSYEQYF	TGTGCCAGCAGCGGGCGCTCCTACGAGCAGTACTTC
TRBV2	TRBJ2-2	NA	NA	CASSVLGSFTGELFF	TGTGCCAGCAGTGTTCTGGGCTCTTTCACCGGGGAGCTGTTTTTT
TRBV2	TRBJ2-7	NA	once	CASSPRDKTYEQYF	TGTGCCAGCAGCCCTCGGGACAAGACCTACGAGCAGTACTTC
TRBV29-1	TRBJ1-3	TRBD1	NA	CSVTGGSGNTIYF	TGCAGCGTTACAGGGGGCTCTGGAAACACCATATATTTT
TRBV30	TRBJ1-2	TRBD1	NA	CAWRQGSNYGYTF	TGTGCCTGGAGACAGGGGTCTAACTATGGCTACACCTTC
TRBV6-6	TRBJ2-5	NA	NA	CASSYRGQGETQYF	TGTGCCAGCAGTTACAGGGGCCAAGGAGAGACCCAGTACTTC
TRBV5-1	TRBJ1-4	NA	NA	CASSLGSRQNEKLFF	TGCGCCAGCAGCTTGGGATCCAGACAAAATGAAAAACTGTTTTTT
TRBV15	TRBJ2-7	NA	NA	CATSRPAGHSSYEQYF	TGTGCCACCAGCAGACCCGCGGGTCATAGCTCCTACGAGCAGTACTTC
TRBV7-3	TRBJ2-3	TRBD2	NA	CASSQQGTSGSHTQYF	TGTGCCAGCAGCCAACAAGGGACTAGCGGGTCTCATACGCAGTATTTT
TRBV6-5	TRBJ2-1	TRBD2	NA	CASTDPLAGANEQFF	TGTGCCAGCACTGACCCGCTAGCGGGAGCCAATGAGCAGTTCTTC
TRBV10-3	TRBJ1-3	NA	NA	CAISVVSGNTIYF	TGTGCCATCAGTGTCGTCTCTGGAAACACCATATATTTT
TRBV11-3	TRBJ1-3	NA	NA	CASSSSWAVSGNTIYF	TGTGCCAGCAGCTCATCTTGGGCCGTCTCTGGAAACACCATATATTTT
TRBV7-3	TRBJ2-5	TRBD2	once	CASSQGRGGLQETQYF	TGTGCCAGCAGCCAAGGGCGGGGGGGCCTCCAAGAGACCCAGTACTTC
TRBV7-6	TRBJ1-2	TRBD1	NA	CASSPLDRGLGYTF	TGTGCCAGCAGCCCATTGGACAGGGGGCTTGGCTACACCTTC
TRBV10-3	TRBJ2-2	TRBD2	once	CAIRRTSGNTGELFF	TGTGCCATCAGGAGGACTAGCGGCAACACCGGGGAGCTGTTTTTT
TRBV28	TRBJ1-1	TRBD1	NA	CASSSRPDRGAFF	TGTGCCAGCAGTTCCCGCCCGGACAGGGGCGCTTTCTTT
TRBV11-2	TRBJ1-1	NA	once	CASSLVPGWTEAFF	TGTGCCAGCAGCTTAGTGCCGGGGTGGACTGAAGCTTTCTTT
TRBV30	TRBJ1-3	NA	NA	CAWALRRGSGNTIYF	TGTGCCTGGGCCCTAAGACGGGGATCTGGAAACACCATATATTTT